This entry concerns a single TCR beta chain. No infections or other immune events were documented during collection. This entry belongs to a study of identifying expanded T cells in peripheral blood. Only in-frame clones appear in the TCRdb table, and some are missing; sequencing was by immunoSEQ multiplex PCR. The sample has more than 70,000 clones, 75% to 90% seen once. The germline CDR1 and CDR2 sequences are SGDLS and YYNGEE. V lost 0 bases and J lost 0, with 6 bases in between. The CDR3 is 15 residues long. The chain combines TRBV9 with TRBJ2-2; the D is unclear. The sequenced sample was blood. The TCR was taken from a person aged 18-70 years in good health. The CDR3 spells CASSVGRPNTGELFF. The CDR3 coding sequence is TGTGCCAGCAGCGTAGGACGGCCGAACACCGGGGAGCTGTTTTTT.